These 27 T cell receptor beta chains were sequenced from one sample in a study of cytomegalovirus exposure and HLA in healthy donors (dated by TCRdb to about 2017). The library was built by means of the immunoSEQ multiplex PCR assay. For the multiplex PCR, a mixture combining 60 forward primers for TCR Vbeta segments and 13 reverse primers for TCR Jbeta segments was used. TCRdb mirrors the immuneACCESS table, restricted to in-frame sequences. Some clones are absent from its copies; in checked studies, under half trace to an unresolved V gene, and the reason for the others is unknown. Here the sample has fewer than 250,000 clones; around 81% occur a single time. The top ten constitute roughly 10% of the sample. Sample: PBMCs. The receptor set was obtained from a woman aged 45-59 years in good health and CMV-seropositive.

The rearrangement links TRBV4-3 to TRBJ1-1; D perhaps matches TRBD1 (6 bases). From germline, CDR1 is LGHNA and CDR2 YSLEER. The CDR3 spans 17 residues. V shed 0 bases and J shed 1 base, with 15 bases lying between them. CDR3 in amino acids: CASSQDFAGVGNTEAFF. The CDR3 region has the DNA TGCGCCAGCAGCCAAGATTTTGCAGGGGTAGGGAACACTGAAGCTTTCTTT.

This clone was seen just once. The chain joins TRBV5-1 to TRBJ2-7, with 8 bases matching TRBD1. Trimming cost V 5 bases and J 5 bases; bases outside gene matches: 12. The V gene's germline CDR1 is SGHRS and CDR2 YFSETQ. This CDR3 is 15 amino acids long. The DNA for the CDR3 is TGCGCCAGCAGTTCAGACAGGGGCTGGGTGAACGAGCAGTACTTC. Residues: CASSSDRGWVNEQYF.

The chain recombines TRBV27 with TRBJ1-1; 9 nucleotides match TRBD1. CDR1 is MNHEY and CDR2 is SMNVEV in the germline V gene (reference sequence). Germline trimming cut 6 bases from V and 1 base from J; bases unmatched to any gene: 6. This CDR3 comprises 15 residues. DNA for the CDR3: TGTGCCAGCAGGGAGACGACAGGGGGGAACACTGAAGCTTTCTTT. Translated: CASRETTGGNTEAFF.

The chain links TRBV18 to TRBJ1-2, with TRBD1 as a possible D gene (6 bases). CDR1 is KGHSH, CDR2 LQKENI, per germline. V shed 0 bases and J shed 0 bases, with 11 bases lying between them. The CDR3 contains 16 residues. DNA of the CDR3: TGTGCCAGCTCACCACCAGGGACACGAACTAACTATGGCTACACCTTC. Translating it yields CASSPPGTRTNYGYTF. The variable domain in full, with the rest retrieved from reference TRBV18 and TRBJ1-2, is NAGVMQNPRHLVRRRGQEARLRCSPMKGHSHVYWYRQLPEEGLKFMVYLQKENIIDESGMPKERFSAEFPKEGPSILRIQQVVRGDSAAYFCASSPPGTRTNYGYTFGSGTRLTVV.

The chain combines TRBV7-7 with TRBJ2-5; possibly TRBD1 for D (6 bases). Germline V gene data show CDR1 as SSHAT and CDR2 as FNYEAQ (reference sequence). V lost 3 bases to trimming and J lost 5 bases, with 16 bases between them. The CDR3 covers 15 residues. The CDR3 DNA reads as TGTGCCAGCAGCTTGATGGCAGGGGCGCCGGAGACCCAGTACTTC. Translation gives CASSLMAGAPETQYF.

The V gene is TRBV7-8, the J gene TRBJ2-7, with 8 nucleotides matching TRBD1. Losses at the gene ends were 9 bases for V and 5 bases for J; bases not matched to a gene: 3. The CDR3 contains 11 residues. CDR1 and CDR2 from the germline V gene are SGHVS and FQNEAQ. The CDR3 DNA is TGTGCCAGTGACAGGGGACACGAGCAGTACTTC. It is translated as CASDRGHEQYF.

This clone was seen once. J is TRBJ1-5 and V is TRBV5-4; 7 nucleotides line up with TRBD1. The CDR3 totals 16 residues. Trimming took 2 bases from V and 4 from J; bases not matched to a gene: 9. From germline, CDR1 is SGHNT and CDR2 YYREEE (reference sequence). The CDR3 DNA follows: TGTGCCAGCAGCTTAGGAGGGGGCGGTCTAAATCAGCCCCAGCATTTT. The encoded protein is CASSLGGGGLNQPQHF.

This rearrangement joins TRBV5-1 to TRBJ2-3; 11 nucleotides align to TRBD1. With V trimmed by 1 base and J by 7 bases, 11 bases remained unmatched. Germline CDR1 and CDR2: SGHRS and YFSETQ. The CDR3 spans 17 residues. The DNA of the CDR3 is TGCGCCAGCAGCTTGTCAACTCCGGGACAGGGGGGCTATACGCAGTATTTT. This translates into CASSLSTPGQGGYTQYF.

The CDR3 DNA sequence: TGTGCCAGCAGCCTCCAGGGCCAGGGTAACTATGGCTACACCTTC. Amino acids: CASSLQGQGNYGYTF. The chain links TRBV4-2 to TRBJ1-2; D is possibly TRBD1 (5 bases). Germline CDR1 is LGHNA and CDR2 is YNFKEQ. The V and J ends lost 4 bases and 1 base respectively, with 13 bases between them. The CDR3 is made up of 15 amino acids.

The chain has TRBV4-1 and TRBJ2-1, with 8 positions matching TRBD2. In germline, CDR1 is MGHRA, CDR2 YSYEKL. The CDR3 extends over 16 amino acids. Trimming cost V 0 bases and J 6 bases; bases outside gene matches: 7. The CDR3 DNA sequence: TGCGCCAGCAGCCAAGATTGGCGGGGGGACTTCAATGAGCAGTTCTTC. It encodes CASSQDWRGDFNEQFF.

V usage is TRBV2 and J usage is TRBJ2-2, with 7 bases matching TRBD1. The CDR3 contains 15 residues. V dropped 6 bases and J dropped 1; count of bases not matched to a gene: 5. Germline V gives CDR1 SNHLY, CDR2 FYNNEI. As DNA, the CDR3 is TGTGCCAGCAGGCCGGGACAGATGAACACCGGGGAGCTGTTTTTT. This encodes CASRPGQMNTGELFF.

The CDR3 DNA reads as TGTGCCAGCAGCTTACAGTCATCAAATGAAAAACTGTTTTTT. This translates into CASSLQSSNEKLFF. The genes are TRBV7-2 and TRBJ1-4, with D hard to call. CDR3 length equals 14 residues. Germline V CDR1 and CDR2: SGHTA, FQGNSA. The V gene lost 2 bases and the J gene lost 5 bases, with 9 bases spanning the gap.

The chain has TRBV4-1 and TRBJ1-2, with no clear D. Germline CDR1 is MGHRA and CDR2 is YSYEKL. This CDR3 is 15 amino acids long. V was pared by 0 bases and J by 4 bases, with 12 bases between. Written as DNA, the CDR3 is TGCGCCAGCAGCCAAGAAGGGAGGGAGGGCTATGGCTACACCTTC. This sequence encodes CASSQEGREGYGYTF.

This chain joins TRBV7-9 and TRBJ2-7; the D gene is possibly TRBD1 (5 bases). CDR1 SEHNR and CDR2 FQNEAQ come from the germline V gene (reference sequence). V dropped 4 bases and J dropped 1 base, with 11 bases sitting between them. The CDR3 is 14 residues long. CDR3 DNA: TGTGCCAGCAGCTACACCGGACATTCCTACGAGCAGTACTTC. This translates into CASSYTGHSYEQYF. The full variable domain, with the rest looked up from reference TRBV7-9 and TRBJ2-7, is DTGVSQNPRHKITKRGQNVTFRCDPISEHNRLYWYRQTLGQGPEFLTYFQNEAQLEKSRLLSDRFSAERPKGSFSTLEIQRTEQGDSAMYLCASSYTGHSYEQYFGPGTRLTVT.

The rearrangement links TRBV7-6 to TRBJ2-3, with D perhaps TRBD2 (6 bases). V lost 7 bases to trimming and J lost 2 bases, with 25 bases between them. The CDR3 covers 18 residues. Per the germline V gene, CDR1 is SGHVS and CDR2 is FNYEAQ. In nucleotides, the CDR3 is TGTGCCAGCACCCGAGGGGCAGGGACTCCCACGAACACAGATACGCAGTATTTT. Translated: CASTRGAGTPTNTDTQYF.

This rearrangement joins TRBV19 to TRBJ1-1; 9 bases align to TRBD1. This CDR3 has 14 amino acids. V was clipped by 10 bases and J by 5 bases; unmatched bases: 11. Germline CDR1 reads LNHDA; CDR2 reads SQIVND (reference sequence). The CDR3 region has the DNA TGTGCCACCTCCTTGGGACAGGGAAATACTGAAGCTTTCTTT. This encodes CATSLGQGNTEAFF. Looking up the rest from reference TRBV19 and TRBJ1-1 gives the full variable domain: DGGITQSPKYLFRKEGQNVTLSCEQNLNHDAMYWYRQDPGQGLRLIYYSQIVNDFQKGDIAEGYSVSREKKESFPLTVTSAQKNPTAFYLCATSLGQGNTEAFFGQGTRLTVV.

This sequence joins TRBV19 and TRBJ1-1, with no clear D. Trimming removed 10 bases at V and 4 bases at J, with 19 bases between. Germline V lookup: CDR1 LNHDA, CDR2 SQIVND (reference sequence). This CDR3 spans 14 amino acids. Here the CDR3 DNA reads TGTGCCACCCGGGAACGGCAGCTCGCCACTGAAGCTTTCTTT. It is translated as CATRERQLATEAFF.

This clone was observed a few times. J is TRBJ1-1 and V is TRBV5-1, with 7 bases identical to TRBD1. V dropped 5 bases and J dropped 3; count of bases not matched to a gene: 4. The CDR3 covers 13 residues. Per germline, CDR1 SGHRS and CDR2 YFSETQ. The CDR3 region is CASRRDRDTEAFF. CDR3 coding DNA: TGCGCCAGCAGGAGGGACAGAGACACTGAAGCTTTCTTT.

The chain couples TRBV7-9 to TRBJ2-4, with 7 bases that match TRBD2. Germline CDR1 and CDR2: SEHNR and FQNEAQ (reference sequence). The length of the CDR3 is 12 residues. With 3 bases clipped from V and 7 bases from J, the junction kept 0 bases outside the gene matches. The CDR3 nucleotides are TGTGCCAGCAGCTTGGGGGGGAACATTCAGTACTTC. Translated: CASSLGGNIQYF. Full variable domain (remainder filled in from reference TRBV7-9 and TRBJ2-4): DTGVSQNPRHKITKRGQNVTFRCDPISEHNRLYWYRQTLGQGPEFLTYFQNEAQLEKSRLLSDRFSAERPKGSFSTLEIQRTEQGDSAMYLCASSLGGNIQYFGAGTRLSVL.

V and J are TRBV5-4 and TRBJ2-2; 9 bases agree with TRBD1. The CDR3 consists of 14 residues. CDR1 is SGHNT, CDR2 YYREEE, per germline (reference sequence). Trimming removed 4 bases from V and 6 bases from J; junction bases left unmatched: 4. CDR3 nucleotides: TGTGCCAGCAGCACGGGACAGGGCTCCGGGGAGCTGTTTTTT. This encodes CASSTGQGSGELFF.

The chain links TRBV9 to TRBJ1-4, with a possible D match to TRBD1 (6 bases). CDR3 length: 14 residues. The V gene's germline CDR1 is SGDLS and CDR2 YYNGEE. V was clipped by 3 bases and J by 8 bases, with 14 bases between them. CDR3 nucleotide sequence: TGTGCCAGCAGCGAGGGGGAAGATTTCGAAAAACTGTTTTTT. Protein product: CASSEGEDFEKLFF.

This chain connects TRBV19 to TRBJ1-1, with D perhaps TRBD1 (5 bases). Germline CDR1 reads LNHDA; CDR2 reads SQIVND (reference sequence). The CDR3 runs 13 residues. Deletions cut 5 bases from V and 4 bases from J, with 11 bases between. In DNA, the CDR3 is TGTGCCAGTAGTCTTGGGGGGTCCACTGAAGCTTTCTTT. Translation: CASSLGGSTEAFF.

This sequence joins TRBV4-2 and TRBJ1-2; tentative D call: TRBD1 (5 bases). The germline V gene has CDR1 LGHNA and CDR2 YNFKEQ. The germline V and J ends were trimmed by 0 bases and 8 bases, with 10 bases remaining between them. The CDR3 has 13 amino acids. CDR3 in amino acids: CASSQDLGEGYTF. The DNA for the CDR3 is TGTGCCAGCAGCCAAGATTTAGGGGAAGGCTACACCTTC.

The chain links TRBV30 to TRBJ1-6, with 7 bases that match TRBD1. The J segment lost 3 bases and the V segment lost 3 bases, leaving 2 bases of the junction unmatched. CDR1 and CDR2 from the germline V gene are GTSNPN and SVGIG (reference sequence). The CDR3 is 14 residues long. CDR3 loop: CAWSRDSYNSPLHF. The CDR3 DNA is TGTGCCTGGAGCCGGGACAGCTATAATTCACCCCTCCACTTT.

V is TRBV5-1 and J is TRBJ2-1; 12 bases match TRBD2. The CDR3 sequence is 16 residues long. The germline gives CDR1 SGHRS, CDR2 YFSETQ. V dropped 5 bases and J dropped 5; count of bases not matched to a gene: 8. CDR3 loop: CASSPSGGAADNEQFF. The CDR3 nucleotides read TGCGCCAGCAGTCCTAGCGGGGGGGCGGCTGACAATGAGCAGTTCTTC.

V is TRBV5-1 and J is TRBJ2-3; 8 nucleotides line up with TRBD2. This CDR3 has 15 residues. Germline V gene lookup returns CDR1 SGHRS and CDR2 YFSETQ. Trimming took 3 bases from V and 2 from J; bases not matched to a gene: 5. This CDR3 reads CASSSGTSNTDTQYF. DNA for the CDR3: TGCGCCAGCAGCTCCGGGACTAGTAACACAGATACGCAGTATTTT.

The V call is TRBV28, the J call TRBJ1-5; D is undetermined. Germline values: CDR1 MDHEN, CDR2 SYDVKM. The CDR3 sequence is 17 residues long. Trimming removed 2 bases from V and 4 bases from J, with 18 bases in between. CDR3 nucleotides: TGTGCCAGCAGTTTAGAAGGCCGGAGGGCCCTGAATCAGCCCCAGCATTTT. Translated, it gives CASSLEGRRALNQPQHF.